The 18 T cell receptor beta chains presented below share a single source sample, sequenced in a study of blood T cells in healthy people across ages. For the second PCR, which ran for 7 to 11 cycles, a sample-barcoded 5' primer and a J-beta primer mix were used. Each CDR3 protein gets one entry after TCRdb re-called the 5' RACE reads with MiXCR. This table has roughly 680,000 distinct CDR3 sequences, over 40% appearing once. The source material was blood. These receptor sequences come from a woman over 75 in good health.

This sequence joins TRBV20-1 and TRBJ2-5; 8 nucleotides match TRBD1. With 6 bases clipped from V and 11 bases from J, the junction kept 17 bases outside the gene matches. The CDR3 consists of 14 residues. Germline V gene lookup returns CDR1 DFQATT and CDR2 SNEGSKA (reference sequence). The DNA of the CDR3 is TGCAGTGCCGGGACAGGAAATAGTGTAGGAAAGCAGTACTTC. This encodes CSAGTGNSVGKQYF.

V is TRBV28 and J is TRBJ2-4; possibly TRBD2 for D (6 bases). This CDR3 is built from 15 residues. Germline V CDR1 and CDR2: MDHEN, SYDVKM. Trimming left V 6 bases short and J 3 bases short, with 15 bases between. CDR3 coding DNA: TGTGCCAGCAGCCCGGGGGATAGGGACAAAAACATTCAGTACTTC. Translating it yields CASSPGDRDKNIQYF.

This clonotype was picked up one time. Being one base from a much bigger clone, this may be a read error. The CDR3 spells CAGSVRPPEQFF. CDR3 coding DNA: TGTGCCGGGAGTGTACGGCCCCCTGAGCAGTTCTTC. The gene calls are TRBV30 and TRBJ2-1; perhaps TRBD2 as D (5 bases). In germline, CDR1 is GTSNPN, CDR2 SVGIG (reference sequence). The CDR3 totals 12 residues.

As for this clonotype: Given a much more abundant clone one base away, this may be a read error. The J gene is TRBJ1-6, the V gene TRBV12-3 or TRBV12-4; TRBD1 might be the D (5 bases). The germline V and J ends were trimmed by 8 bases and 6 bases, with 11 bases remaining between them. CDR3 length: 13 residues. The CDR3 DNA sequence: TGTGCCAGCGGGACCGGCCTTAATTCACCCCTCCACTTT. This gives the protein CASGTGLNSPLHF.

The sample holds many counts of this clonotype. The chain employs TRBV15 and TRBJ1-5; D might be TRBD1 (5 bases). The germline CDR1 and CDR2 sequences are LNHNV and YYDKDF (reference sequence). V was shortened by 9 bases and J by 3 bases, with 21 bases between the two germline ends. CDR3 length: 16 residues. CDR3 DNA: TGTGCCACTAACCGGGGCCAGGGCTCATACAATCAGCCCCAGCATTTT. This encodes CATNRGQGSYNQPQHF.

This clonotype was detected ten times or more. The genes are TRBV12-3 or TRBV12-4 and TRBJ2-1; D is unresolved. V lost 6 bases and J 9 bases, leaving 24 bases between the germline ends. CDR3 length equals 16 residues. In nucleotides, the CDR3 is TGTGCCAGCAGGTCGCGATCGCCCACTTATTGGAGTGAGCAGTTCTTC. This sequence encodes CASRSRSPTYWSEQFF.

In nucleotides, the CDR3 is TGTGCCAGCAGTTATGGTGTAGAGGGGCTCCTCTCTGGGGCCAACGTCCTGACTTTC. This translates into CASSYGVEGLLSGANVLTF. The V and J genes are TRBV6-5 and TRBJ2-6; possibly TRBD1 or TRBD2 for D (5 bases each). Trimming stripped 3 bases from V and 0 bases from J, with 18 bases between. Germline V gene sequence: CDR1 MNHEY, CDR2 SVGAGI. The CDR3 is 19 residues long.

The gene calls are TRBV20-1 and TRBJ2-4, with D hard to call. The J call may be incorrect, as the DNA end agrees better with TRBJ2-5. The CDR3 runs to 14 residues. From germline, CDR1 is DFQATT and CDR2 SNEGSKA (reference sequence). CDR3: CSARDPRAEETQYF. Written as DNA, the CDR3 is TGCAGTGCTAGAGATCCTAGAGCAGAAGAGACCCAGTACTTC.

The table lists this clonotype with a few counts. The chain joins TRBV2 to TRBJ2-7, with 7 bases aligning to TRBD2. Germline lookup yields CDR1 SNHLY and CDR2 FYNNEI. V shed 0 bases and J 7 bases; nucleotides not matched to a gene: 9. The CDR3 extends over 15 amino acids. CDR3 DNA sequence: TGTGCCAGCAGTGAAGCGGGGGGGATCGCGGCTGAGCAGTACTTC. Translation: CASSEAGGIAAEQYF.

The chain is built from TRBV20-1 and TRBJ2-6; D unresolved. The CDR3 sequence is 14 residues long. Germline V gene sequence: CDR1 DFQATT, CDR2 SNEGSKA (reference sequence). Trimming stripped 4 bases from V and 1 base from J, with 8 bases between. CDR3 sequence: CSATLSSGANVLTF. CDR3 bases: TGCAGTGCTACCCTCTCATCTGGGGCCAACGTCCTGACTTTC.

In this sample, this clonotype turned up many times. V is TRBV9 and J is TRBJ2-3; the D call may be TRBD1 or TRBD2 (6 bases each). This CDR3 region has 15 residues. The germline V gene has CDR1 SGDLS and CDR2 YYNGEE. Trimming removed 0 bases from V and 2 bases from J, with 10 bases in between. The CDR3 reads CASSVVPGATDTQYF. The CDR3 region has the DNA TGTGCCAGCAGCGTAGTTCCGGGGGCCACAGATACGCAGTATTTT.

The chain carries TRBV6-5 and TRBJ1-3; D unclear. V lost 2 bases and J lost 3, with 5 bases in between. The CDR3 is made up of 13 amino acids. Germline V lookup: CDR1 MNHEY, CDR2 SVGAGI. CDR3 DNA: TGTGCCAGCAGTTACAGCGGTGGAAACACCATATATTTT. This codes for CASSYSGGNTIYF.

Only a few counts were recorded for this clonotype. V is TRBV6-6 and J is TRBJ1-1; D not resolved. Looked up from germline, CDR1 is MNHNY and CDR2 is SVGAGI (reference sequence). The CDR3 sequence is 12 residues long. V was trimmed by 8 bases and J by 1 base, leaving 8 bases between them. CDR3 amino acids: CASRRANTEAFF. CDR3 sequence (DNA): TGTGCCAGCCGCCGGGCGAACACTGAAGCTTTCTTT.

As to this clonotype: One end of the junction does not line up with germline, which may come from a read error. The chain couples TRBV29-1 to TRBJ1-2; 9 bases match TRBD1. The V gene's germline CDR1 is SQVTM and CDR2 ANQGSEA. There are 13 residues in the CDR3. CDR3 loop: CSGETGGNYGYTF. As DNA, the CDR3 is TGCAGCGGTGAGACAGGGGGTAACTACGGCTACACCTTC.

The J gene is TRBJ1-6, the V gene TRBV20-1; 8 nucleotides align to TRBD1. CDR1 and CDR2 (germline): DFQATT, SNEGSKA (reference sequence). With V trimmed by 0 bases and J by 8 bases, 6 bases remained unmatched. The CDR3 is 15 amino acids. The DNA of the CDR3 is TGCAGTGCTAGAGATCTGACAGGGGTAGATTCACCCCTCCACTTT. Protein product: CSARDLTGVDSPLHF.

The chain employs TRBV24-1 and TRBJ2-1, with D perhaps TRBD2 (6 bases). The CDR3 spans 14 residues. CDR1 is KGHDR, CDR2 SFDVKD, per germline. V lost 5 bases to trimming and J lost 2 bases, with 9 bases between them. This CDR3 is CATSGRVAYNEQFF. The CDR3 DNA reads TGTGCCACCAGTGGGAGGGTCGCCTACAATGAGCAGTTCTTC.

This clonotype was recorded many times. This chain connects TRBV9 to TRBJ1-6, with D perhaps matching TRBD1 (6 bases). The V end was cut by 10 bases, the J end by 8 bases, with 13 bases between. The CDR3 sequence is 12 residues long. The germline V gene has CDR1 SGDLS and CDR2 YYNGEE. CDR3 amino acids: CASSKGDSPLHF. The CDR3 DNA reads as TGTGCCTCATCGAAGGGGGATTCACCCCTCCACTTT. Complete variable domain (other parts from reference TRBV9 and TRBJ1-6): DSGVTQTPKHLITATGQRVTLRCSPRSGDLSVYWYQQSLDQGLQFLIQYYNGEERAKGNILERFSAQQFPDLHSELNLSSLELGDSALYFCASSKGDSPLHFGNGTRLTVT.

This clonotype was detected a few times. The chain has TRBV20-1 and TRBJ1-5; possible D gene TRBD1, 5 bases. This CDR3 has 14 amino acids. Trimming pared 1 base from V and 2 bases from J, leaving 9 bases between. The V gene's germline CDR1 is DFQATT and CDR2 SNEGSKA (reference sequence). CDR3 DNA sequence: TGCAGTGCTAGAGTGGGGGGTGGCAATCAGCCCCAGCATTTT. This gives the protein CSARVGGGNQPQHF.